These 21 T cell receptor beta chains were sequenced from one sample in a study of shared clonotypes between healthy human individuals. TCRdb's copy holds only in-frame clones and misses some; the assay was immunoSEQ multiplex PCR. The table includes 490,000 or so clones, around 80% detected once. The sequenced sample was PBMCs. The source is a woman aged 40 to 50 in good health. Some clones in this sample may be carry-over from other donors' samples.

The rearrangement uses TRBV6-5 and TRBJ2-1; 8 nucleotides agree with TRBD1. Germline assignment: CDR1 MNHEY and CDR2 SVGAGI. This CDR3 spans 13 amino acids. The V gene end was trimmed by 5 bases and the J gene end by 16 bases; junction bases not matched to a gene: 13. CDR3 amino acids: CASSQYLTGVLFF. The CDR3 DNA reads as TGTGCCAGCAGTCAATACCTGACAGGGGTTCTCTTCTTC.

The CDR3 loop reads CASSRDTEETQYF. CDR3 coding DNA: TGTGCCAGCAGCCGGGACACCGAAGAGACCCAGTACTTC. The chain is built from TRBV5-4 and TRBJ2-5, with D tentatively TRBD1 (6 bases). Per the germline V gene, CDR1 is SGHNT and CDR2 is YYREEE (reference sequence). The CDR3 is 13 residues long. The germline V and J ends were trimmed by 4 bases and 3 bases, with 10 bases remaining between them.

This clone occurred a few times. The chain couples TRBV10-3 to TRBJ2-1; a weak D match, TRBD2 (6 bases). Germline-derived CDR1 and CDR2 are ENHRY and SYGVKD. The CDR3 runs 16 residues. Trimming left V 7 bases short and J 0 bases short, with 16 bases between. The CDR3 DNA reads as TGTGCCATCACTGGAGTGGGGAGGAGCTCCTACAATGAGCAGTTCTTC. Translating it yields CAITGVGRSSYNEQFF.

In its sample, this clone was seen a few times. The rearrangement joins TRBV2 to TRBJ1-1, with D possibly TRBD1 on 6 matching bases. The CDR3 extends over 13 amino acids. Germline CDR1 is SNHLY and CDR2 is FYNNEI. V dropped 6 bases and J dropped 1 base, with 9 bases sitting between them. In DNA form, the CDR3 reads TGTGCCAGCAGAACACAGGGGAACACTGAAGCTTTCTTT. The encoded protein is CASRTQGNTEAFF.

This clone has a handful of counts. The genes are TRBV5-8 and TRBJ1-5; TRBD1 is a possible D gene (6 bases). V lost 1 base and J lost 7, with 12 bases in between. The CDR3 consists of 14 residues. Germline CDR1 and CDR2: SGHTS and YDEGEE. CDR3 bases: TGTGCCAGCAGCTTGAGGACAGAGGAGCAGCCCCAGCATTTT. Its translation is CASSLRTEEQPQHF.

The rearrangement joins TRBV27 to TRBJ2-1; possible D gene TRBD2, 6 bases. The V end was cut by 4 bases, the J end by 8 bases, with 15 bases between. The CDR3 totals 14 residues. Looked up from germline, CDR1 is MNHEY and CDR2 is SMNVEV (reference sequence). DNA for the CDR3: TGTGCCAGCAGTTACGGGAGTATTTTCGATGAGCAGTTCTTC. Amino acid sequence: CASSYGSIFDEQFF.

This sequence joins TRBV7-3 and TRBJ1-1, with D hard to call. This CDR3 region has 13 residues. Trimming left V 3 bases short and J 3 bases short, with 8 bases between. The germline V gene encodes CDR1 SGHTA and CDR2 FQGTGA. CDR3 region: CASSFLGDTEAFF. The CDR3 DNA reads TGTGCCAGCAGCTTTCTCGGGGACACTGAAGCTTTCTTT.

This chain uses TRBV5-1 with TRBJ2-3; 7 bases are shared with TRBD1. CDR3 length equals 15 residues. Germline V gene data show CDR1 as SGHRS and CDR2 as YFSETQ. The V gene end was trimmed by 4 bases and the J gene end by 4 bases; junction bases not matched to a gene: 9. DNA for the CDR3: TGCGCCAGCAGCCTCGGACAGGATAGCCCAGATACGCAGTATTTT. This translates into CASSLGQDSPDTQYF.

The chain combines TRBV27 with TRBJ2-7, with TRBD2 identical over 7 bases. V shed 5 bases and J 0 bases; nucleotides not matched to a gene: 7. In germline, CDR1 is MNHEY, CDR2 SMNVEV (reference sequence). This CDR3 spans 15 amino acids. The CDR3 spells CASSPSGTHSYEQYF. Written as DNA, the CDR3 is TGTGCCAGCAGTCCTAGCGGAACCCACTCCTACGAGCAGTACTTC.

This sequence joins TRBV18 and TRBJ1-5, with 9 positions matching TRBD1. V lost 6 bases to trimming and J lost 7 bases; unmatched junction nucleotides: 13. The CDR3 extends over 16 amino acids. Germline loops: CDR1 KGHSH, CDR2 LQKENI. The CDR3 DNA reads TGTGCCAGCTCGGGAGACGGGACAGGGAAGGACCAGCCCCAGCATTTT. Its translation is CASSGDGTGKDQPQHF.

The chain's CDR3 is CASSRDGGVETQYF. In nucleotides, the CDR3 is TGCGCCAGCAGTAGGGATGGGGGAGTAGAGACCCAGTACTTC. This chain connects TRBV5-1 to TRBJ2-5, with D perhaps given as TRBD1 or TRBD2 (5 bases each). The ends were cut back, 5 bases at V and 4 bases at J, with 15 bases in the middle. CDR3 length: 14 residues. Germline V gene data show CDR1 as SGHRS and CDR2 as YFSETQ. The full variable domain, its missing parts supplied by reference TRBV5-1 and TRBJ2-5, is KAGVTQTPRYLIKTRGQQVTLSCSPISGHRSVSWYQQTPGQGLQFLFEYFSETQRNKGNFPGRFSGRQFSNSRSEMNVSTLELGDSALYLCASSRDGGVETQYFGPGTRLLVL.

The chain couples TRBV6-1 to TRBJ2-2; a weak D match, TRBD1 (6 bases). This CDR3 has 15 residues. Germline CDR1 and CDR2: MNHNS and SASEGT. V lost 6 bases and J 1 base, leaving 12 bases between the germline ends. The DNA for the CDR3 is TGTGCCAGCAGCTTATTGACAGGGAACACCGGGGAGCTGTTTTTT. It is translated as CASSLLTGNTGELFF.

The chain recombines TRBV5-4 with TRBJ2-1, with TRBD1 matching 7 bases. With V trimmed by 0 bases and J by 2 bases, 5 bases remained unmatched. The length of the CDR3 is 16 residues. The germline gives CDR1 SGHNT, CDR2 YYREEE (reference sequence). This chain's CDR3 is CASSLGGRGTYNEQFF. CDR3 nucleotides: TGTGCCAGCAGCTTGGGGGGCAGGGGGACCTACAATGAGCAGTTCTTC.

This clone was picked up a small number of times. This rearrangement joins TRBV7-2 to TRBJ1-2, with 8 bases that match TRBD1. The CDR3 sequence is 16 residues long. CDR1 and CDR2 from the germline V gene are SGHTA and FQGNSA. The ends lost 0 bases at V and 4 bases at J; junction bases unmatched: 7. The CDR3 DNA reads TGTGCCAGCAGCTTAGCGCAGGGGGCGGGAGGCTATGGCTACACCTTC. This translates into CASSLAQGAGGYGYTF.

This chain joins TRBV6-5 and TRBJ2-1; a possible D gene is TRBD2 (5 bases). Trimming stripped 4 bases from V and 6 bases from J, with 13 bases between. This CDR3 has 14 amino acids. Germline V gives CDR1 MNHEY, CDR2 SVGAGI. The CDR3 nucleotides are TGTGCCAGCAGTTCCGGACTCGGGCGCAATGAGCAGTTCTTC. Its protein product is CASSSGLGRNEQFF.

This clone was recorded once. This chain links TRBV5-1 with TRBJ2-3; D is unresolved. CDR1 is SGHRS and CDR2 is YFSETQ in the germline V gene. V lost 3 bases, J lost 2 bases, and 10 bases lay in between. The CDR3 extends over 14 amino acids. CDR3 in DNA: TGCGCCAGCAGCTCGAATACCCCCACAGATACGCAGTATTTT. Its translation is CASSSNTPTDTQYF.

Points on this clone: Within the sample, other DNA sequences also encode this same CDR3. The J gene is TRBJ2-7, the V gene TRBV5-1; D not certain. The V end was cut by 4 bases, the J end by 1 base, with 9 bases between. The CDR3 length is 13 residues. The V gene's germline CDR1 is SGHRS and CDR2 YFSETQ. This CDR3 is CASSPGRSYEQYF. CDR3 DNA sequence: TGCGCCAGCAGCCCGGGCAGGTCCTACGAGCAGTACTTC.

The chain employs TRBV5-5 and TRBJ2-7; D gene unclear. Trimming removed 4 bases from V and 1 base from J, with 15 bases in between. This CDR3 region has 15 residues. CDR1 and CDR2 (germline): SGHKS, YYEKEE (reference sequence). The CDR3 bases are TGTGCCAGCAGCGAGGTCCCGACTGAATCCTACGAGCAGTACTTC. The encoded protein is CASSEVPTESYEQYF.

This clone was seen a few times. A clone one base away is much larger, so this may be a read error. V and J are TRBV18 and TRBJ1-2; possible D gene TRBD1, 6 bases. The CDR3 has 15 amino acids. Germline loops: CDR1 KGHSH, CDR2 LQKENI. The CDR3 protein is CTSSPTAAGENGYTF. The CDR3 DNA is TGTACCAGCTCTCCCACGGCGGCAGGGGAAAATGGCTACACCTTC.

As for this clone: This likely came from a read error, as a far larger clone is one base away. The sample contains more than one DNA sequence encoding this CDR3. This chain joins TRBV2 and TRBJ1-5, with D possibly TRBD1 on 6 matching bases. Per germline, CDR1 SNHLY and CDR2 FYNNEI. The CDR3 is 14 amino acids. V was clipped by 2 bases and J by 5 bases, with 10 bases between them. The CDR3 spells CASSELDSDQPQHF. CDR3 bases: TGTGCCAGCAGTGAACTGGACAGCGATCAGCCCCAGCATTTT. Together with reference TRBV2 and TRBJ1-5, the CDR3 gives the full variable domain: EPEVTQTPSHQVTQMGQEVILRCVPISNHLYFYWYRQILGQKVEFLVSFYNNEISEKSEIFDDQFSVERPDGSNFTLKIRSTKLEDSAMYFCASSELDSDQPQHFGDGTRLSIL.

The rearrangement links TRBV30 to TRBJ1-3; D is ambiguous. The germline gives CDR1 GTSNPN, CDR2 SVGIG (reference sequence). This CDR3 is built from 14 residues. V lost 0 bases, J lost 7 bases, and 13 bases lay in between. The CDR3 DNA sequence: TGTGCCTGGAGTGTAGGGAGGGTTGGCAACACCATATATTTT. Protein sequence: CAWSVGRVGNTIYF.